This paragraph reports one T cell receptor (beta chain). Its cognate antigen is unknown. This record belongs to a study of CD4 T cells in relation to SARS-CoV-2 and coronaviruses. In the study overall: ViraFEST: approximately 10-day antigen culture of PBMCs, then TCR beta CDR3 sequencing. Shared crossreactive spike epitopes were mapped to their HLA restriction. Study-wide points: Compared with monoreactive clones, crossreactive clones showed significantly weaker SARS-CoV-2 expansion.

CEF-cultured naive and memory CD4+ T cell DNA got survey-level sequencing. Some clones are missing from TCRdb's copy, which holds only in-frame ones; the method was immunoSEQ multiplex PCR. The table lists tens of thousands of clones, about 80% of them singletons, with roughly 3% in the top ten. Germline V CDR1 and CDR2: KGHSH, LQKENI. This CDR3 contains 15 residues. Germline trimming cut 1 base from V and 2 bases from J; bases unmatched to any gene: 4. The sample taken for sequencing was memory CD4+ T cells from PBMCs, cultured in vitro. J is TRBJ2-5 and V is TRBV18, with 7 bases identical to TRBD1. This TCR was recovered from an adult with COVID-19. The CDR3 region is CASSPRRGRQETQYF. Here the CDR3 DNA reads TGTGCCAGCTCACCACGAAGGGGGCGACAAGAGACCCAGTACTTC.